This T cell receptor (beta chain) was identified in a study of T cell responses to AZD1222 COVID-19 vaccine. Study-wide results and caveats: Samples come after the peak T cell response, not at day 14. Spike-specific TCR breadth and depth went up after people got two AZD1222 doses.

Method: immunoSEQ multiplex PCR; TCRdb's copy keeps in-frame clones and lacks some. The data contain roughly 140,000 clones, about nine tenths of them singletons. Notes on this clone: The antigen is not known.

J gave up 3 bases and V 3 bases, and 7 bases lay outside the gene matches. Germline CDR1 is LGHNA and CDR2 is YSLEER. CDR3 length: 17 amino acids. Material: peripheral blood, obtained 28 days after the second AZD1222 dose. This chain uses TRBV4-3 with TRBJ2-1, with 11 bases identical to TRBD1. This TCR came from an adult who received the AZD1222 COVID-19 vaccine. In DNA, the CDR3 is TGCGCCAGCAGCCAGGAGGCGGGGACAGGGGGCTACAATGAGCAGTTCTTC. Its protein product is CASSQEAGTGGYNEQFF.